This TCR beta chain derives from a study of cytomegalovirus exposure and HLA in healthy donors. Looking at the study overall: Among several hundred genotyped donors, 80% to 90% fell in the Caucasian-associated ancestry cluster.

Germline CDR1 reads SGHDT; CDR2 reads YYEEEE. Trimming left V 3 bases short and J 9 bases short, with 13 bases between. This CDR3 is 14 amino acids long. The PCR was carried out with 60 Vbeta primers and 13 Jbeta primers. Some clones are missing from TCRdb's copy, which holds only in-frame ones; the method was immunoSEQ multiplex PCR. The sample lists around 240,000 clones, 82% occurring once. About this clone: No antigen is known for it.

Whole-study findings and limits: Most observed TCR sequences were rare, whereas some public TCRs were detected in many donors.

Sequenced: PBMCs. The sequence came from a woman in her 40s in good health and CMV-seropositive. V is TRBV5-6 and J is TRBJ1-6; no reliable D call. The DNA for the CDR3 is TGTGCCAGCAGCTATGCCGGGGTAGCTTCACCCCTCCACTTT. Translation: CASSYAGVASPLHF.